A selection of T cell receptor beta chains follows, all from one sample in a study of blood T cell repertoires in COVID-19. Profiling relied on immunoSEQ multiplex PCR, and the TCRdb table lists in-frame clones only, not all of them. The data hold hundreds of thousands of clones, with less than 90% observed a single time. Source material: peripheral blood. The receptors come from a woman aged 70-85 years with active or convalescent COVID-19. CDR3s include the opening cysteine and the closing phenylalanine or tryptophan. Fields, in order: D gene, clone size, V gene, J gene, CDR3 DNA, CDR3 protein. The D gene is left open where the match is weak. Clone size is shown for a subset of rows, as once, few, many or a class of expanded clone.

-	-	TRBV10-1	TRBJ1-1	TGCGCCAGCAGAGGACAGTACGGTGAAGCTTTCTTT	CASRGQYGEAFF
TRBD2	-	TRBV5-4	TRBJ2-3	TGTGCCAGCAGCTTGGGGGTAGCGGGGGTTACCACAGATACGCAGTATTTT	CASSLGVAGVTTDTQYF
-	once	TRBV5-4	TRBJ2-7	TGTGCCAGCAGCCCTGGACTCGCCCCGGGTGTGCAGTACTTC	CASSPGLAPGVQYF
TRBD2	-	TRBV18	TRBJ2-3	TGTGCCAGCTCACCGAAGCGGGGGGGCCGGTTGGGCACAGATACGCAGTATTTT	CASSPKRGGRLGTDTQYF
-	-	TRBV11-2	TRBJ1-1	TGTGCCAGCAGCTTTCAGGGAGGGGGCACTGAAGCTTTCTTT	CASSFQGGGTEAFF
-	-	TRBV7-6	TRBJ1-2	TGTGCCAGCAGCCCGCTAAGAGGTAGGAGAACGGACTATGGCTACACCTTC	CASSPLRGRRTDYGYTF
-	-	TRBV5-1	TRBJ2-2	TGCGCCAGCAGCCGACAGGCCGAAAGCACCGGGGAGCTGTTTTTT	CASSRQAESTGELFF
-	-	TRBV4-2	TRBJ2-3	TGTGCCAGCAGCCAAGGTGTAGCCACTAGCACAGATACGCAGTATTTT	CASSQGVATSTDTQYF
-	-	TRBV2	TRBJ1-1	TGTGCCAGCAGGGACAGAATGAACACTGAAGCTTTCTTT	CASRDRMNTEAFF
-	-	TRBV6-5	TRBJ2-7	TGTGCCAGCAGTCCCTTCGAAAGCTCCCTTAGCATGTACTTC	CASSPFESSLSMYF
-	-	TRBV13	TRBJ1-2	TGTGCCACCGCCTTGCGCGGAGGAGGCTACACCTTC	CATALRGGGYTF
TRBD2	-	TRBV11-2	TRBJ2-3	TGTGCCAGCAGCTTAGGTCGGGGGGTTGGGACAGATACGCAGTATTTT	CASSLGRGVGTDTQYF
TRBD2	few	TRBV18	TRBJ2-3	TGTGCCAGCTCAACACGACCGACAATTACTAGCGGGGGGGATACGCAGTATTTT	CASSTRPTITSGGDTQYF
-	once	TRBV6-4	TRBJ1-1	TGTGCCAGCAGTGATCAGGGAGGGAGCACTGAAGCTTTCTTT	CASSDQGGSTEAFF
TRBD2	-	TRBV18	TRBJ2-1	TGTGCCAGCACCACTAGCGTCCTTTATGATGAGCAGTTCTTC	CASTTSVLYDEQFF
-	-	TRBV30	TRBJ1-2	TGTGCCTGGAGTCTTGTTATGGGGCCCCACGGCTACACCTTC	CAWSLVMGPHGYTF
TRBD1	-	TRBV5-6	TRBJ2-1	TGTGCCAGCCTGGGACAGGGGTACATTGGGGAGCAGTTCTTC	CASLGQGYIGEQFF
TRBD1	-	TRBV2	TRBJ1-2	TGTGCCAGCAGTGAAAGGGGGCCCTATGGCTACACCTTC	CASSERGPYGYTF
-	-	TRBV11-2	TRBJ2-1	TGTGCCAGCAGCCTCGCTAGAGGCTCCTACAATGAGCAGTTCTTC	CASSLARGSYNEQFF
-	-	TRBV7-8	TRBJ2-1	TGTGCCAGCAGCCCCATCGGCTCCTACAATGAGCAGTTCTTC	CASSPIGSYNEQFF
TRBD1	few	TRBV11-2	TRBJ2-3	TGTGCCAGCAGCTTAGTGCAGGGGGCTCGAACAGATACGCAGTATTTT	CASSLVQGARTDTQYF
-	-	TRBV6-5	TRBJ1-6	TGTGCCAGCAGTTACCGGACAGCCAGGGGTTCACCCCTCCACTTT	CASSYRTARGSPLHF
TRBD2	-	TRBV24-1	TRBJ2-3	TGTGCCACCAGTTTCGCTAGCGGGAGAGGAGATACGCAGTATTTT	CATSFASGRGDTQYF
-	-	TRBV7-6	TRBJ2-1	TGTGCCAGCAGCCTTGGCGCGGGCTGGGCAGTGTACAATGAGCAGTTCTTC	CASSLGAGWAVYNEQFF
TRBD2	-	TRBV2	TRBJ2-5	TGTGCCAGCAATTCGATCACTAGCGGGGACCAAGAGACCCAGTACTTC	CASNSITSGDQETQYF